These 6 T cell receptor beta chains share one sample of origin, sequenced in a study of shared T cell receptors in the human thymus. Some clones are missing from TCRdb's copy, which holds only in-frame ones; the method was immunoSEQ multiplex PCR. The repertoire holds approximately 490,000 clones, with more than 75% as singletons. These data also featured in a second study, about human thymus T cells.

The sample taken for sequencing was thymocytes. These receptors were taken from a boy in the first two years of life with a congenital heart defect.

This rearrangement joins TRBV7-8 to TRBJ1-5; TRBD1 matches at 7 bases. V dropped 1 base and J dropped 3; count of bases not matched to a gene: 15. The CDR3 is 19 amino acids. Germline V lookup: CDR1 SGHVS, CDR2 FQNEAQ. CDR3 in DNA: TGTGCCAGCAGCTTAGGGGAGAGCAGGGGGTGCCCCCTCAATCAGCCCCAGCATTTT. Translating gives CASSLGESRGCPLNQPQHF. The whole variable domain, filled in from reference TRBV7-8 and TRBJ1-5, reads GAGVSQSPRYKVAKRGQDVALRCDPISGHVSLFWYQQALGQGPEFLTYFQNEAQLDKSGLPSDRFFAERPEGSVSTLKIQRTQQEDSAVYLCASSLGESRGCPLNQPQHFGDGTRLSIL.

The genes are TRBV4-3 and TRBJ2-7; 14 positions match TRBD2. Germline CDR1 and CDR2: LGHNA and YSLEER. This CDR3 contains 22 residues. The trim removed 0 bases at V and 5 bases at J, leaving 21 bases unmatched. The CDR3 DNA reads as TGCGCCAGCAGCCAAGATGGAAGGCCCCGACTAGCGGGAGGGCCGGGTAACCACGAGCAGTACTTC. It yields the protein CASSQDGRPRLAGGPGNHEQYF.

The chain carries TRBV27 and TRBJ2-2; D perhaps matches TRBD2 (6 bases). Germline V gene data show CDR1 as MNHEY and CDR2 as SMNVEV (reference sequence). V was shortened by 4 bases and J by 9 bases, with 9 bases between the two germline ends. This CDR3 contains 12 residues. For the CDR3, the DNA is TGTGCCAGCAGTTCGGGGGTCCGGGAGCTGTTTTTT. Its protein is CASSSGVRELFF.

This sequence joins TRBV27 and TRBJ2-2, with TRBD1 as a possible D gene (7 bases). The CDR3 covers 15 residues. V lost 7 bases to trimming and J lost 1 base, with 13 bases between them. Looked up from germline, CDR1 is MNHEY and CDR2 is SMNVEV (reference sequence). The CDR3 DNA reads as TGTGCCAGCAATAAGCAGGGGGGGAACACCGGGGAGCTGTTTTTT. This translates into CASNKQGGNTGELFF.

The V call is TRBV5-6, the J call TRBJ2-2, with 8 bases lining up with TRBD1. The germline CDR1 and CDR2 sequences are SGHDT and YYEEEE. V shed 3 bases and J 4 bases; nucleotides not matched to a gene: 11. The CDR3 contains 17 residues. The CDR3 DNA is TGTGCCAGCAGCTCCCTCCCCGGGACAGGTCCCACCGGGGAGCTGTTTTTT. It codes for CASSSLPGTGPTGELFF.

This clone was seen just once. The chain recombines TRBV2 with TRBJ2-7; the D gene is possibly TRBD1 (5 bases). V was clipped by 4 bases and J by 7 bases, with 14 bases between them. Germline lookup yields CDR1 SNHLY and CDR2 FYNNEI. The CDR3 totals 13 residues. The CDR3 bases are TGTGCCAGCAGTGGTCGGAAGGGGTGGGAGCAGTACTTC. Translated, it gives CASSGRKGWEQYF.